These T cell receptor beta chains were read from a single sample in a study of T-cell memory formation after mild COVID-19. In TCRdb, the 5' RACE reads were re-called with MiXCR into one record per CDR3 protein. The table lists fewer than 450,000 distinct CDR3 sequences, 20% to 30% of them singletons. Input material: PBMCs or a T cell subset sorted from them (not recorded which). The receptors originated from an adult woman who had mild COVID-19 (a few samples of this study predate the infection). Cell type and time point are not known. Both conserved end residues are part of each CDR3. The order of the fields is clone size, D gene, V gene, J gene, CDR3 DNA, CDR3 protein. A D gene is named only where the DNA matches it firmly. A clone size is listed for some rows: how often the clone was seen (once, few, many), or a class if it is expanded.

clone_size: once; d_call: .; v_call: TRBV2; j_call: TRBJ2-7; cdr3_nt: TGTGCCAGCAGTGAAGGGGTTTTGGGGAATACCTACGAGCAGTACTTC; cdr3_aa: CASSEGVLGNTYEQYF
clone_size: few; d_call: TRBD1; v_call: TRBV28; j_call: TRBJ1-5; cdr3_nt: TGTGCCAGCAGGCGAGGGGCAGGGGGGGATCAGCCCCAGCATTTT; cdr3_aa: CASRRGAGGDQPQHF
clone_size: .; d_call: .; v_call: TRBV28; j_call: TRBJ2-1; cdr3_nt: TGTGCCAGCATGCTAGGCGAGCAGTTCTTC; cdr3_aa: CASMLGEQFF
clone_size: few; d_call: .; v_call: TRBV4-1; j_call: TRBJ2-3; cdr3_nt: TGCGCCAGCAGGGAGTTTCCTAGCACAGATACGCAGTATTTT; cdr3_aa: CASREFPSTDTQYF
clone_size: .; d_call: TRBD1; v_call: TRBV20-1; j_call: TRBJ1-1; cdr3_nt: TGCAGTGCTAGGTCGACAGGGTCCCTAACTGAAGCTTTCTTT; cdr3_aa: CSARSTGSLTEAFF
clone_size: .; d_call: .; v_call: TRBV30; j_call: TRBJ2-1; cdr3_nt: TGTGCCTGTGAGGGCTGGGGCAATGAGCAGTTCTTC; cdr3_aa: CACEGWGNEQFF
clone_size: .; d_call: TRBD1; v_call: TRBV15; j_call: TRBJ1-1; cdr3_nt: TGTGCCACCAGCAGAGATTTCCCCCTTCATAGGACAGGGAACACTGAAGCTTTCTTT; cdr3_aa: CATSRDFPLHRTGNTEAFF
clone_size: few; d_call: TRBD2; v_call: TRBV5-1; j_call: TRBJ2-2; cdr3_nt: TGCGCCAGCAGCTTGGTTACTAGCGGGCCCACCGGGGAGCTGTTTTTT; cdr3_aa: CASSLVTSGPTGELFF
clone_size: .; d_call: .; v_call: TRBV7-2; j_call: TRBJ2-7; cdr3_nt: TGTGCCAGCAGCCCACGGTACAGGGAATACGAGCAGTACTTC; cdr3_aa: CASSPRYREYEQYF
clone_size: few; d_call: .; v_call: TRBV24-1; j_call: TRBJ2-6; cdr3_nt: TGTGCCACCAGTGATACAGGGTCTGGGGCCAACGTCCTGACTTTC; cdr3_aa: CATSDTGSGANVLTF
clone_size: .; d_call: TRBD2; v_call: TRBV4-3; j_call: TRBJ2-1; cdr3_nt: TGCGCCAGCTCGGACTACGCCAGCGGGGGCAATGAGCAGTTCTTC; cdr3_aa: CASSDYASGGNEQFF
clone_size: .; d_call: .; v_call: TRBV3-1; j_call: TRBJ2-7; cdr3_nt: TGTGCCAGCAGCCAAGATGGCCGGGGCCCCTACGAGCAGTACTTC; cdr3_aa: CASSQDGRGPYEQYF
clone_size: .; d_call: .; v_call: TRBV12-5; j_call: TRBJ2-1; cdr3_nt: TGTGCTAGTGGTTTGGGATCCCTCCTTAGGGGGAGCTCCTACAATGAGCAGTTCTTC; cdr3_aa: CASGLGSLLRGSSYNEQFF
clone_size: many; d_call: .; v_call: TRBV25-1; j_call: TRBJ1-5; cdr3_nt: TGTGCCAGCAGTGGGGGGGGCAATCAGCCCCAGCATTTT; cdr3_aa: CASSGGGNQPQHF
clone_size: .; d_call: TRBD2; v_call: TRBV2; j_call: TRBJ2-1; cdr3_nt: TGTGCCAGCATGCCGGGACTAGGCGGAAGACTGCAGTTCTTC; cdr3_aa: CASMPGLGGRLQFF
clone_size: few; d_call: .; v_call: TRBV11-2; j_call: TRBJ2-3; cdr3_nt: TGTGCCAGCAGCACCCACTTGGATACGCAGTATTTT; cdr3_aa: CASSTHLDTQYF
clone_size: .; d_call: .; v_call: TRBV7-6; j_call: TRBJ1-1; cdr3_nt: TGTGCCAGCAGCCTGCGAGAGGACACTGAAGCTTTCTTT; cdr3_aa: CASSLREDTEAFF
clone_size: .; d_call: .; v_call: TRBV3-1; j_call: TRBJ2-7; cdr3_nt: TGTGCCAGCAGCCAAGATGTTAGCACTTACGAGCAGTACTTC; cdr3_aa: CASSQDVSTYEQYF
clone_size: .; d_call: TRBD2; v_call: TRBV6-1; j_call: TRBJ2-3; cdr3_nt: TGTGCCAGCAGTGGCGGACTAGCGGGAGGAAGCACAGATACGCAGTATTTT; cdr3_aa: CASSGGLAGGSTDTQYF
clone_size: .; d_call: TRBD1; v_call: TRBV9; j_call: TRBJ1-1; cdr3_nt: TGTGCCAGCAGCGTGACGGGACAGGGAATGACTGAAGCTTTCTTT; cdr3_aa: CASSVTGQGMTEAFF
clone_size: .; d_call: .; v_call: TRBV24-1; j_call: TRBJ2-2; cdr3_nt: TGTGCCACCAGCCGGGACGGATCAACCGGGGAGCTGTTTTTT; cdr3_aa: CATSRDGSTGELFF
clone_size: few; d_call: TRBD2; v_call: TRBV20-1; j_call: TRBJ2-3; cdr3_nt: TGCAGTGCACCCGAGGCGGGAGCGAATACGCAGTATTTT; cdr3_aa: CSAPEAGANTQYF
clone_size: few; d_call: TRBD1; v_call: TRBV7-9; j_call: TRBJ1-2; cdr3_nt: TGTGCCAGCAGAGACAGACAGGGAGGAAACTATGGCTACACCTTC; cdr3_aa: CASRDRQGGNYGYTF
clone_size: few; d_call: .; v_call: TRBV4-3; j_call: TRBJ1-3; cdr3_nt: TGCGCCAGCAGCCAAGGGTCAAGAGGTTCTGGAAACACCATATATTTT; cdr3_aa: CASSQGSRGSGNTIYF